The 15 T cell receptor beta chains listed next were all sequenced from one sample in a study of T cell responses to AZD1222 COVID-19 vaccine. TCRdb keeps only in-frame clones here, not all; method: immunoSEQ multiplex PCR. The data show some 100,000 clones, around 90% seen once. The material sequenced was peripheral blood, taken on day 0 of AZD1222 vaccination. These receptors all stem from an adult in good health.

The genes are TRBV28 and TRBJ1-1; D is unclear. The ends were cut back, 0 bases at V and 10 bases at J, with 12 bases in the middle. The CDR3 covers 13 residues. Germline values: CDR1 MDHEN, CDR2 SYDVKM. CDR3 nucleotides: TGTGCCAGCAGTTTATGGGCGGAAGGTTCAGCTTTCTTT. It encodes CASSLWAEGSAFF.

The chain links TRBV7-9 to TRBJ1-1; D is unresolved. The CDR3 consists of 13 residues. CDR1 and CDR2 (germline): SEHNR, FQNEAQ (reference sequence). The ends were cut back, 10 bases at V and 1 base at J, with 13 bases in the middle. The CDR3 loop is CAILQNENTEAFF. The CDR3 region has the DNA TGTGCCATCCTACAGAACGAGAACACTGAAGCTTTCTTT.

The rearrangement uses TRBV30 and TRBJ1-6; D not certain. The V and J ends lost 0 bases and 8 bases respectively, with 5 bases between them. The germline CDR1 and CDR2 sequences are GTSNPN and SVGIG (reference sequence). This CDR3 spans 12 amino acids. The DNA of the CDR3 is TGTGCCTGGAGTGTACAGTATTCACCCCTCCACTTT. It yields the protein CAWSVQYSPLHF.

The gene calls are TRBV12-5 and TRBJ1-2; no clear D gene. The V gene lost 7 bases and the J gene lost 3 bases, with 9 bases spanning the gap. Germline values: CDR1 LGHNT, CDR2 FRNRAP. This CDR3 contains 12 residues. The CDR3 coding sequence is TGTGCTAGTGTGTCTCCGGACTATGGCTACACCTTC. As protein: CASVSPDYGYTF.

V is TRBV6-1 and J is TRBJ2-2; unclear D gene. V gave up 3 bases and J gave up 1 base, with 0 bases separating them. Germline lookup yields CDR1 MNHNS and CDR2 SASEGT. The CDR3 is 12 amino acids. DNA for the CDR3: TGTGCCAGCAGTGAGAACACCGGGGAGCTGTTTTTT. It yields the protein CASSENTGELFF.

The rearrangement links TRBV27 to TRBJ1-2; no firm D call. The V end lost 3 bases, the J end lost 3 bases, and 8 bases lay between the germline ends. The CDR3 runs to 13 residues. From germline, CDR1 is MNHEY and CDR2 SMNVEV (reference sequence). The CDR3 DNA reads as TGTGCCAGCAGTTTCCATAGGGACTATGGCTACACCTTC. The encoded protein is CASSFHRDYGYTF.

The rearrangement joins TRBV5-5 to TRBJ2-7; D is tentatively TRBD1 or TRBD2 (5 bases each). Trimming took 1 base from V and 2 from J, leaving 10 bases between them. The germline V gene has CDR1 SGHKS and CDR2 YYEKEE (reference sequence). The CDR3 consists of 14 residues. Written as DNA, the CDR3 is TGTGCCAGCAGCTTGAACAGGAGGACCTACGAGCAGTACTTC. Encoded protein: CASSLNRRTYEQYF. Complete variable domain (other parts from reference TRBV5-5 and TRBJ2-7): DAGVTQSPTHLIKTRGQQVTLRCSPISGHKSVSWYQQVLGQGPQFIFQYYEKEERGRGNFPDRFSARQFPNYSSELNVNALLLGDSALYLCASSLNRRTYEQYFGPGTRLTVT.

V usage is TRBV11-2 and J usage is TRBJ2-3; perhaps D is TRBD1 or TRBD2 (5 bases each). Trimming took 5 bases from V and 6 from J, leaving 9 bases between them. CDR1 SGHAT and CDR2 FQNNGV come from the germline V gene. This CDR3 is built from 12 residues. The CDR3 spells CASSRDRDTQYF. CDR3 nucleotide sequence: TGTGCCAGCAGCCGGGACCGGGATACGCAGTATTTT.

The rearrangement uses TRBV5-1 and TRBJ2-1; 9 nucleotides line up with TRBD2. V lost 3 bases, J lost 0 bases, and 16 bases stayed unmatched. The length of the CDR3 is 20 residues. Per germline, CDR1 SGHRS and CDR2 YFSETQ. The CDR3 loop is CASSSRGRDGGRASYNEQFF. The CDR3 DNA reads TGCGCCAGCAGCTCAAGAGGTCGGGATGGCGGGAGGGCCTCCTACAATGAGCAGTTCTTC.

The V call is TRBV27, the J call TRBJ2-7; TRBD2 is a possible D gene (5 bases). The V end lost 4 bases, the J end lost 6 bases, and 19 bases lay between the germline ends. Per the germline V gene, CDR1 is MNHEY and CDR2 is SMNVEV (reference sequence). The CDR3 runs to 15 residues. The CDR3 here is CASSSSFAGEGEQYF. Written as DNA, the CDR3 is TGTGCCAGCAGTTCGAGCTTCGCGGGCGAGGGCGAGCAGTACTTC.

The V and J genes are TRBV19 and TRBJ1-1, with D unclear. Deletions cut 1 base from V and 1 base from J, with 10 bases between. CDR3 length: 15 residues. The germline CDR1 and CDR2 sequences are LNHDA and SQIVND (reference sequence). CDR3 sequence (DNA): TGTGCCAGTAGTATAGGACGAGGGCGGAACACTGAAGCTTTCTTT. Protein: CASSIGRGRNTEAFF.

The chain has TRBV10-3 and TRBJ2-2; tentatively, D is TRBD2 (5 bases). The germline CDR1 and CDR2 sequences are ENHRY and SYGVKD. The CDR3 extends over 15 amino acids. The ends were cut back, 3 bases at V and 4 bases at J, with 12 bases in the middle. CDR3 amino acids: CAISDRLGGTGELFF. The CDR3 DNA is TGTGCCATCAGTGATAGATTAGGAGGCACCGGGGAGCTGTTTTTT.

The V and J genes are TRBV15 and TRBJ2-3, with 9 positions matching TRBD2. Germline assignment: CDR1 LNHNV and CDR2 YYDKDF (reference sequence). CDR3 length: 14 amino acids. Trimming cost V 6 bases and J 2 bases; bases outside gene matches: 3. Here the CDR3 reads CATRSGGITDTQYF. DNA for the CDR3: TGTGCCACCAGAAGCGGGGGGATCACAGATACGCAGTATTTT.

The J gene is TRBJ1-5, the V gene TRBV18; D call uncertain. CDR1 is KGHSH, CDR2 LQKENI, per germline. CDR3 size: 15 residues. Trimming removed 2 bases from V and 5 bases from J, with 13 bases in between. The DNA for the CDR3 is TGTGCCAGCTCACCAAGGTCGGGAGGAGATCAGCCCCAGCATTTT. Translated: CASSPRSGGDQPQHF.

The chain combines TRBV27 with TRBJ2-7; 12 bases map to TRBD2. CDR3 size: 15 residues. Germline V CDR1 and CDR2: MNHEY, SMNVEV (reference sequence). After removal of 5 bases from V and 4 bases from J, the junction contained 6 bases not matched to a gene. CDR3 sequence: CASSPRLAGDYEQYF. DNA for the CDR3: TGTGCCAGCAGTCCCCGACTAGCGGGGGATTACGAGCAGTACTTC.